The 27 T cell receptor beta chains given below trace back to one sample, sequenced in a study of blood T cell repertoires in COVID-19. Profiled with immunoSEQ multiplex PCR; TCRdb holds only in-frame clones, not every one. This table holds approximately 30,000 clones, 91% found once. The sample taken for sequencing was peripheral blood. Receptors originate from a human donor with active COVID-19. The donor label of this sample is uncertain.

CDR3 sequence: CASSVAPGGSYEQYF. The CDR3, as DNA: TGTGCCAGCAGCGTAGCTCCAGGGGGCTCCTACGAGCAGTACTTC. V gene TRBV9 combines with J gene TRBJ2-7; 7 bases match TRBD1. The CDR3 contains 15 residues. J lost 0 bases, V lost 0 bases, and 3 bases had no gene match. Per germline, CDR1 SGDLS and CDR2 YYNGEE.

The chain couples TRBV6-6 to TRBJ2-1; no definite D call. Trimming stripped 2 bases from V and 10 bases from J, with 9 bases between. The CDR3 covers 12 residues. Per the germline V gene, CDR1 is MNHNY and CDR2 is SVGAGI (reference sequence). DNA of the CDR3: TGTGCCAGCAGTTACACAATCAGAGAGCAGTTCTTC. Translating gives CASSYTIREQFF.

This sequence joins TRBV5-5 and TRBJ2-3; tentative D call: TRBD1 (6 bases). The CDR3 has 16 residues. Germline assignment: CDR1 SGHKS and CDR2 YYEKEE (reference sequence). V was trimmed by 4 bases and J by 2 bases, leaving 17 bases between them. This chain's CDR3 is CASSQGTHHLTDTQYF. CDR3 nucleotides: TGTGCCAGCAGCCAAGGGACACACCACCTCACAGATACGCAGTATTTT.

The CDR3 sequence: CASTPLGSTEAFF. In DNA, the CDR3 is TGTGCCAGCACCCCGTTGGGGAGCACTGAAGCTTTCTTT. This chain links TRBV6-5 with TRBJ1-1; D remains ambiguous. The length of the CDR3 is 13 residues. V dropped 7 bases and J dropped 4 bases, with 13 bases sitting between them. The germline CDR1 and CDR2 sequences are MNHEY and SVGAGI.

The rearrangement uses TRBV19 and TRBJ2-2; possible D gene TRBD1, 5 bases. The length of the CDR3 is 14 residues. V was shortened by 4 bases and J by 1 base, with 7 bases between the two germline ends. Germline V gene data show CDR1 as LNHDA and CDR2 as SQIVND (reference sequence). The CDR3: CASSSQGNTGELFF. Here the CDR3 DNA reads TGTGCCAGTAGTAGTCAGGGGAACACCGGGGAGCTGTTTTTT.

The genes are TRBV27 and TRBJ2-7; maybe TRBD2 (6 bases). CDR3 length: 14 residues. Germline CDR1 is MNHEY and CDR2 is SMNVEV (reference sequence). Trimming removed 3 bases from V and 1 base from J, with 10 bases in between. The CDR3 DNA sequence: TGTGCCAGCAGTTTTTTAGGACTATCCTACGAGCAGTACTTC. As protein: CASSFLGLSYEQYF.

V and J are TRBV27 and TRBJ1-3; D remains unclear. Germline values: CDR1 MNHEY, CDR2 SMNVEV (reference sequence). V was trimmed by 4 bases and J by 4 bases, leaving 11 bases between them. The CDR3 is made up of 14 amino acids. CDR3 bases: TGTGCCAGCAGTTCCAAGGCGGGGGGAAACACCATATATTTT. Amino acid sequence: CASSSKAGGNTIYF.

This chain uses TRBV3-1 (or the pseudogene TRBV3-2) with TRBJ2-5, with D possibly matching TRBD2 (5 bases). The CDR3 extends over 15 amino acids. Germline V gene data show CDR1 as LGHDT and CDR2 as YNNKEL (reference sequence). V was cut by 1 base and J by 7 bases, with 16 bases left in between. In DNA form, the CDR3 reads TGTGCCAGCAGCCAAGGGGTAGCGCTTGGAGGGACCCAGTACTTC. Its translation: CASSQGVALGGTQYF.

The genes are TRBV15 and TRBJ1-4, with 11 bases fitting TRBD1. The CDR3 has 17 residues. V trimming: 0 bases; J trimming: 5 bases; junction bases outside the gene matches: 5. CDR1 is LNHNV, CDR2 YYDKDF, per germline (reference sequence). The CDR3 spells CATSREGQGGLNEKLFF. CDR3 bases: TGTGCCACCAGCAGAGAGGGACAGGGGGGTTTAAATGAAAAACTGTTTTTT.

J is TRBJ2-7 and V is TRBV11-2; 11 bases fit TRBD2. V lost 2 bases, J lost 6 bases, and 3 bases stayed unmatched. Germline values: CDR1 SGHAT, CDR2 FQNNGV. The CDR3 sequence is 14 residues long. CDR3 residues: CASSLLAGGGEQYF. The CDR3 bases are TGTGCCAGCAGCTTACTAGCGGGAGGTGGCGAGCAGTACTTC.

This rearrangement joins TRBV28 to TRBJ2-3; 9 bases are a match to TRBD1. Germline loops: CDR1 MDHEN, CDR2 SYDVKM. This CDR3 contains 17 residues. V was clipped by 6 bases and J by 5 bases; unmatched bases: 15. The CDR3 sequence: CASSYPRGQGLRDTQYF. CDR3 sequence (DNA): TGTGCCAGCAGCTACCCTCGAGGACAGGGGTTGCGAGATACGCAGTATTTT.

The V call is TRBV5-4, the J call TRBJ1-3; TRBD1 agrees at 8 bases. The V segment lost 4 bases and the J segment 6 bases; nucleotides outside the gene matches: 9. The CDR3 spans 15 residues. The germline V gene encodes CDR1 SGHNT and CDR2 YYREEE (reference sequence). This CDR3 reads CASSADRGTANTIYF. DNA of the CDR3: TGTGCCAGCAGCGCCGACAGGGGAACGGCAAACACCATATATTTT.

V is TRBV7-9 and J is TRBJ2-7, with 9 bases aligning to TRBD1. Germline lookup yields CDR1 SEHNR and CDR2 FQNEAQ (reference sequence). V was pared by 3 bases and J by 0 bases, with 9 bases of the junction left unmatched. The CDR3 consists of 17 residues. CDR3 sequence (DNA): TGTGCCAGCAGCTTGGACGGACAGGGGCAGAGCTCCTACGAGCAGTACTTC. It yields the protein CASSLDGQGQSSYEQYF.

This chain links TRBV7-9 with TRBJ2-1; 10 bases fit TRBD2. The ends lost 5 bases at V and 10 bases at J; junction bases unmatched: 11. CDR3 length: 15 amino acids. Germline CDR1 SEHNR, CDR2 FQNEAQ (reference sequence). CDR3 bases: TGTGCCAGCAGCCACCCTCAGCGGGAGGGACGCGAGCAGTTCTTC. This codes for CASSHPQREGREQFF. Based on the CDR3 plus reference TRBV7-9 and TRBJ2-1, the full variable domain is DTGVSQNPRHKITKRGQNVTFRCDPISEHNRLYWYRQTLGQGPEFLTYFQNEAQLEKSRLLSDRFSAERPKGSFSTLEIQRTEQGDSAMYLCASSHPQREGREQFFGPGTRLTVL.

Comment on this clone: A read error may account for a junction end that differs from germline. The rearrangement links TRBV7-6 to TRBJ2-7; perhaps D is TRBD1 or TRBD2 (5 bases each). CDR1 is SGHVS, CDR2 FNYEAQ, per germline. The CDR3 totals 13 residues. The CDR3 spells CTSSLGAGSEQYF. The CDR3 DNA is TGTACCAGCAGCTTAGGGGCTGGGAGCGAGCAGTACTTC.

The chain recombines TRBV10-3 with TRBJ2-1; a weak D match, TRBD1 (5 bases). Germline V lookup: CDR1 ENHRY, CDR2 SYGVKD. The CDR3 sequence is 14 residues long. Trimming took off 8 bases at V and 8 bases at J, with 19 bases between the two ends. CDR3 protein: CAIGALLREDEQFF. The CDR3 bases are TGTGCCATCGGGGCCTTATTGAGAGAGGATGAGCAGTTCTTC.

The chain recombines TRBV7-9 with TRBJ1-1; 9 bases are shared with TRBD1. V lost 5 bases, J lost 7 bases, and 11 bases stayed unmatched. The CDR3 loop spans 15 amino acids. CDR1 SEHNR and CDR2 FQNEAQ come from the germline V gene (reference sequence). The CDR3 region is CASSRLQGAGGEAFF. The CDR3 nucleotides are TGTGCCAGCAGCCGACTACAGGGGGCGGGAGGTGAAGCTTTCTTT. The variable domain in full, with the rest retrieved from reference TRBV7-9 and TRBJ1-1, is DTGVSQNPRHKITKRGQNVTFRCDPISEHNRLYWYRQTLGQGPEFLTYFQNEAQLEKSRLLSDRFSAERPKGSFSTLEIQRTEQGDSAMYLCASSRLQGAGGEAFFGQGTRLTVV.

The chain recombines TRBV7-8 with TRBJ2-5; TRBD1 aligns across 7 bases. The V segment lost 3 bases and the J segment 3 bases; nucleotides outside the gene matches: 13. The CDR3 is 17 residues long. Germline assignment: CDR1 SGHVS and CDR2 FQNEAQ. CDR3 protein: CASSFFPTGEPKETQYF. The CDR3 DNA reads as TGTGCCAGCAGCTTCTTCCCCACAGGGGAACCAAAAGAGACCCAGTACTTC.

The chain is built from TRBV7-5 and TRBJ1-5; TRBD1, the table's D call, was not compared with the DNA. TRBV7-5 is listed as a pseudogene. The CDR3 consists of 19 residues. CDR3 protein: CARSSPGQGARYSNQPQHF. The CDR3 region has the DNA TGTGCCAGAAGCTCTCCGGGACAGGGGGCCCGATATAGCAATCAGCCCCAGCATTTT.

This chain connects TRBV5-1 to TRBJ1-1, with TRBD1 matching over 8 bases. Germline V gives CDR1 SGHRS, CDR2 YFSETQ. With V trimmed by 4 bases and J by 4 bases, 6 bases remained unmatched. The CDR3 is made up of 14 amino acids. The CDR3: CASSPGQGGTEAFF. In DNA form, the CDR3 reads TGCGCCAGCAGCCCCGGACAGGGAGGCACTGAAGCTTTCTTT.

The CDR3 nucleotides read TGTGCCAGCAGCCAAGAGCTAGCGGGAGCGAACACCGGGGAGCTGTTTTTT. This translates into CASSQELAGANTGELFF. V is TRBV14 and J is TRBJ2-2; 10 bases match TRBD2. The CDR3 totals 17 residues. V lost 0 bases and J lost 0; bases outside the gene matches: 1. Germline V gene sequence: CDR1 SGHDN, CDR2 FVKESK.

The chain uses TRBV7-9 and TRBJ2-3; 10 nucleotides line up with TRBD2. The germline gives CDR1 SEHNR, CDR2 FQNEAQ (reference sequence). V shed 2 bases, J shed 4 bases, and the junction held 6 bases outside the gene matches. The CDR3 is 16 amino acids. CDR3 in amino acids: CASSLFASGSADTQYF. CDR3 sequence (DNA): TGTGCCAGCAGCTTATTTGCTAGCGGGAGTGCAGATACGCAGTATTTT.

The chain links TRBV6-2 or TRBV6-3 to TRBJ2-7; 9 bases are shared with TRBD1. Trimming cost V 2 bases and J 1 base; bases outside gene matches: 0. This CDR3 has 14 residues. Germline V gene data show CDR1 as MNHEY and CDR2 as SVGEGT. CDR3 DNA sequence: TGTGCCAGCAGTTACGGACAGGGGTCCTACGAGCAGTACTTC. This encodes CASSYGQGSYEQYF.

This chain uses TRBV3-1 (or the pseudogene TRBV3-2) with TRBJ2-5; 9 positions match TRBD2. Germline CDR1 LGHDT, CDR2 YNNKEL (reference sequence). Germline trimming cut 2 bases from V and 5 bases from J; bases unmatched to any gene: 6. The CDR3 spans 15 residues. CDR3 sequence (DNA): TGTGCCAGCAGCCAACCCGCGGGGGGGAGGGAGACCCAGTACTTC. This encodes CASSQPAGGRETQYF.

V usage is TRBV27 and J usage is TRBJ2-1; possible D gene TRBD1, 5 bases. The CDR3 has 14 amino acids. Trimming cost V 6 bases and J 6 bases, with 15 bases left between them. The germline V gene encodes CDR1 MNHEY and CDR2 SMNVEV (reference sequence). CDR3 amino acids: CASSRLQAPNEQFF. For the CDR3, the DNA is TGTGCCAGCAGCCGATTACAGGCACCCAATGAGCAGTTCTTC.

CDR3 loop: CASRVRQGAGAEAFF. The CDR3, as DNA: TGTGCCAGCAGAGTACGGCAGGGGGCGGGGGCTGAAGCTTTCTTT. The chain is built from TRBV6-6 and TRBJ1-1; 8 bases align to TRBD1. The CDR3 spans 15 residues. Germline V lookup: CDR1 MNHNY, CDR2 SVGAGI (reference sequence). Trimming took 6 bases from V and 6 from J; bases not matched to a gene: 12.

V is TRBV3-1 (or the pseudogene TRBV3-2) and J is TRBJ2-5, with TRBD1 matching 11 bases. Germline CDR1 reads LGHDT; CDR2 reads YNNKEL (reference sequence). This CDR3 spans 16 amino acids. Trimming at V came to 1 base and at J to 1 base, leaving 2 bases not matched to a gene. CDR3 region: CASSQAGTGGQETQYF. The CDR3 nucleotides are TGTGCCAGCAGCCAAGCCGGGACAGGGGGCCAAGAGACCCAGTACTTC.